This T cell receptor beta chain was captured by sequencing in a study of vaccination and CD4 T cells after COVID-19. In regard to this clonotype: Its specificity is unknown.

Cultured CD4+ T cells had their DNA profiled by the Oncomine TCR Beta short-read assay. Genomic DNA was isolated from CD4+ T cells that had been cultured. Each CDR3 protein gets one entry after TCRdb re-called the PCR reads with MiXCR. Of approximately 21,000 distinct CDR3 sequences in the sample, roughly 67% were seen once. Overall study findings and caveats: There was no significant change from around 21 to 38 median reactive clonotypes.

Stated treatment: roughly ten-day PBMC culture with coronavirus spike peptide pools or control peptides (ViraFEST assay). There were positive PCR dates ranging from March to December 2020, all predating US Alpha, Beta and Delta variants. Germline CDR1 reads MDHEN; CDR2 reads SYDVKM. With 6 bases removed from V and 2 bases from J, the gap between germline ends came to 14 bases. This CDR3 spans 14 amino acids. The receptor was isolated from a human donor who had recovered from COVID-19. The chain links TRBV28 to TRBJ2-7; weak D call: TRBD2 (5 bases). The sequenced material came from CD4+ T cells from blood, cultured in vitro. CDR3: CASRLDGIAYEQYF. CDR3 nucleotide sequence: TGTGCCAGCAGACTCGACGGGATAGCCTACGAGCAGTACTTC.